The 30 T cell receptor beta chains reported below all come from one sample, sequenced in a study of early T cells in non-severe SARS-CoV-2 infection. Via MiXCR, TCRdb re-called the 5' RACE reads, giving one row per CDR3 protein. The sample records approximately 30,000 distinct CDR3 sequences, 4.5% to 5% being singletons. Sequencing input: whole blood. The receptors shown here come from an adult who was a healthcare worker with PCR-confirmed SARS-CoV-2 infection or an uninfected control (not recorded which).

The chain carries TRBV7-6 and TRBJ1-1; D might be TRBD1 (6 bases). CDR3 size: 16 residues. V shed 1 base and J shed 1 base, with 13 bases lying between them. Germline CDR1 is SGHVS and CDR2 is FNYEAQ. CDR3 loop: CASSLVGGAGNTEAFF. CDR3 in DNA: TGTGCCAGCAGCTTAGTGGGGGGCGCAGGGAACACTGAAGCTTTCTTT.

This clonotype has ten or more counts. The chain employs TRBV4-1 and TRBJ2-7; 9 positions match TRBD1. The CDR3 has 13 residues. CDR1 and CDR2 (germline): MGHRA, YSYEKL. V shed 4 bases and J 7 bases; nucleotides not matched to a gene: 5. The CDR3 region has the DNA TGCGCCAGCAGCCGCACAGGGGGCAATGAGCAGTACTTC. Protein product: CASSRTGGNEQYF.

The rearrangement joins TRBV6-6 to TRBJ2-5; 9 nucleotides agree with TRBD2. Germline V gene lookup returns CDR1 MNHNY and CDR2 SVGAGI (reference sequence). V trimming: 0 bases; J trimming: 5 bases; junction bases outside the gene matches: 4. The CDR3 is 15 residues long. In nucleotides, the CDR3 is TGTGCCAGCAGTTACTCGGCGGGGGGGCGGGAGACCCAGTACTTC. This sequence encodes CASSYSAGGRETQYF.

The sample holds many counts of this clonotype. J is TRBJ2-2 and V is TRBV5-5, with a possible D match to TRBD1 (5 bases). Per the germline V gene, CDR1 is SGHKS and CDR2 is YYEKEE (reference sequence). There are 15 residues in the CDR3. The ends were cut back, 2 bases at V and 2 bases at J, with 10 bases in the middle. Here the CDR3 reads CASSFEDINTGELFF. CDR3 sequence (DNA): TGTGCCAGCAGCTTCGAGGACATCAACACCGGGGAGCTGTTTTTT.

This clonotype was counted between two and nine times. V usage is TRBV7-9 and J usage is TRBJ1-6; a possible D gene is TRBD1 (5 bases). V lost 2 bases and J 8 bases, leaving 13 bases between the germline ends. There are 15 residues in the CDR3. Per germline, CDR1 SEHNR and CDR2 FQNEAQ (reference sequence). The CDR3: CASSLLQGIDSPLHF. The CDR3 DNA is TGTGCCAGCAGCTTACTCCAGGGAATTGATTCACCCCTCCACTTT.

This clonotype was counted ten times or more. This rearrangement joins TRBV30 to TRBJ2-2; D is possibly TRBD2 (5 bases). The CDR3 loop spans 13 amino acids. Trimming left V 3 bases short and J 1 base short, with 6 bases between. Germline CDR1 and CDR2: GTSNPN and SVGIG (reference sequence). The CDR3 loop reads CAWRGGNTGELFF. The CDR3 DNA is TGTGCCTGGAGAGGAGGGAACACCGGGGAGCTGTTTTTT.

There are many counts of this clonotype. This chain connects TRBV19 to TRBJ1-5; 9 bases map to TRBD1. CDR3 length equals 15 residues. Germline V gene data show CDR1 as LNHDA and CDR2 as SQIVND (reference sequence). V lost 3 bases and J lost 1; bases outside the gene matches: 1. The chain's CDR3 is CASSIGQGSNQPQHF. In nucleotides, the CDR3 is TGTGCCAGTAGTATCGGACAGGGGAGCAATCAGCCCCAGCATTTT.

This clonotype is deemed medium-sized (0.01 to 0.1%). V gene TRBV7-2 combines with J gene TRBJ1-2; no reliable D call. CDR3 length: 11 residues. Germline CDR1 reads SGHTA; CDR2 reads FQGNSA. V dropped 11 bases and J dropped 0 bases, with 7 bases sitting between them. CDR3 coding DNA: TGTGCCCAGGAGACTAACTATGGCTACACCTTC. Protein sequence: CAQETNYGYTF. The full variable domain, with the rest looked up from reference TRBV7-2 and TRBJ1-2, is GAGVSQSPSNKVTEKGKDVELRCDPISGHTALYWYRQSLGQGLEFLIYFQGNSAPDKSGLPSDRFSAERTGGSVSTLTIQRTQQEDSAVYLCAQETNYGYTFGSGTRLTVV.

This clonotype was seen many times. The rearrangement links TRBV15 to TRBJ1-6; the D gene is possibly TRBD1 (6 bases). The V and J ends lost 0 bases and 0 bases respectively, with 9 bases between them. The V gene's germline CDR1 is LNHNV and CDR2 YYDKDF (reference sequence). The CDR3 length is 17 residues. Written as DNA, the CDR3 is TGTGCCACCAGCAGAGATGACAGGAGCTCCTATAATTCACCCCTCCACTTT. Translation gives CATSRDDRSSYNSPLHF.

This clonotype was seen many times. This chain links TRBV12-3 or TRBV12-4 with TRBJ1-2; no clear D. Trimming removed 4 bases from V and 6 bases from J, with 9 bases in between. The CDR3 is made up of 12 amino acids. As DNA, the CDR3 is TGTGCCAGCAGTTCCTACAGAGATGGCTACACCTTC. This translates into CASSSYRDGYTF.

This clonotype rates as medium-sized. The chain employs TRBV29-1 and TRBJ2-3; D might be TRBD1 (5 bases). The CDR3 is 12 amino acids. Germline CDR1 reads SQVTM; CDR2 reads ANQGSEA. The V end lost 2 bases, the J end lost 8 bases, and 11 bases lay between the germline ends. CDR3 nucleotides: TGCAGCGTTGAAACAGGCCTGGGTACGCAGTATTTT. Translated, it gives CSVETGLGTQYF.

V is TRBV6-1 and J is TRBJ1-2; no definite D call. The CDR3 covers 11 residues. V dropped 2 bases and J dropped 4 bases, with 2 bases sitting between them. Germline V CDR1 and CDR2: MNHNS, SASEGT. CDR3 in amino acids: CASSEPYGYTF. CDR3 DNA: TGTGCCAGCAGTGAACCCTATGGCTACACCTTC.

There are a few counts of this clonotype. This chain uses TRBV5-5 with TRBJ1-6; D remains unclear. The CDR3 runs 17 residues. Germline values: CDR1 SGHKS, CDR2 YYEKEE (reference sequence). The V end lost 1 base, the J end lost 4 bases, and 15 bases lay between the germline ends. The CDR3 coding sequence is TGTGCCAGCAGCTTGAATCGGGGAGTCATTTATAATTCACCCCTCCACTTT. Protein: CASSLNRGVIYNSPLHF.

The chain carries TRBV15 and TRBJ2-5, with D unresolved. Germline CDR1 reads LNHNV; CDR2 reads YYDKDF (reference sequence). The V end was cut by 8 bases, the J end by 5 bases, with 12 bases between. This CDR3 is 12 amino acids long. CDR3 protein: CATQDAGETQYF. The CDR3 DNA is TGTGCCACCCAGGACGCCGGCGAGACCCAGTACTTC. Full variable domain (missing parts from reference TRBV15 and TRBJ2-5): DAMVIQNPRYQVTQFGKPVTLSCSQTLNHNVMYWYQQKSSQAPKLLFHYYDKDFNNEADTPDNFQSRRPNTSFCFLDIRSPGLGDTAMYLCATQDAGETQYFGPGTRLLVL.

A few counts support this clonotype. The genes are TRBV3-2 and TRBJ2-1; no check of the table's D call, TRBD1, against the DNA was made. TRBV3-2 is a listed pseudogene. The CDR3 is made up of 17 amino acids. Written as DNA, the CDR3 is TGTGCCAGCAGCCAAGAACGATGGGGGGGCTCCTACAATGAGCAGTTCTTC. Its translation is CASSQERWGGSYNEQFF.

This clonotype was counted at least ten times. The rearrangement links TRBV7-2 to TRBJ1-2, with D perhaps matching TRBD1 (5 bases). The CDR3 totals 17 residues. The germline V gene encodes CDR1 SGHTA and CDR2 FQGNSA. V gave up 4 bases and J gave up 3 bases, with 21 bases separating them. The CDR3 region has the DNA TGTGCCAGCAGCTCGCCACGCGGTCCAGGGAGTCACTATGGCTACACCTTC. Encoded protein: CASSSPRGPGSHYGYTF.

This clonotype showed up many times. This chain joins TRBV10-3 and TRBJ1-3; a weak D match, TRBD1 (6 bases). Germline CDR1 ENHRY, CDR2 SYGVKD. The CDR3 spans 16 residues. The V gene lost 8 bases and the J gene lost 0 bases, with 17 bases spanning the gap. The CDR3 here is CAIGLTGNHSGNTIYF. CDR3 coding DNA: TGTGCCATCGGCCTAACAGGGAACCACTCTGGAAACACCATATATTTT.

The table lists this clonotype with many counts. The V and J genes are TRBV9 and TRBJ2-1, with 9 bases fitting TRBD2. V was pared by 2 bases and J by 4 bases, with 4 bases of the junction left unmatched. Per germline, CDR1 SGDLS and CDR2 YYNGEE. The CDR3 has 15 amino acids. CDR3 sequence: CASSVSGGHYNEQFF. The CDR3, as DNA: TGTGCCAGCAGCGTTAGCGGGGGACATTACAATGAGCAGTTCTTC. The full variable domain, its missing parts supplied by reference TRBV9 and TRBJ2-1, is DSGVTQTPKHLITATGQRVTLRCSPRSGDLSVYWYQQSLDQGLQFLIQYYNGEERAKGNILERFSAQQFPDLHSELNLSSLELGDSALYFCASSVSGGHYNEQFFGPGTRLTVL.

This clonotype was detected ten times or more. The V call is TRBV2, the J call TRBJ1-5; D is ambiguous. The germline V gene has CDR1 SNHLY and CDR2 FYNNEI. Trimming stripped 1 base from V and 2 bases from J, with 6 bases between. The CDR3 totals 14 residues. Written as DNA, the CDR3 is TGTGCCAGCAGTGAAGGCGGGGGCAATCAGCCCCAGCATTTT. Amino acids: CASSEGGGNQPQHF.

This clonotype was counted many times. V gene TRBV24-1 combines with J gene TRBJ1-2; no clear D gene. Trimming shortened V by 4 bases and J by 0 bases, and 5 bases separated the two germline ends. The CDR3 totals 13 residues. Per the germline V gene, CDR1 is KGHDR and CDR2 is SFDVKD. The CDR3 sequence: CATSDRANYGYTF. For the CDR3, the DNA is TGTGCCACCAGTGACAGAGCTAACTATGGCTACACCTTC.

This chain links TRBV4-3 with TRBJ2-7, with D tentatively TRBD2 (6 bases). Germline V gene data show CDR1 as LGHNA and CDR2 as YSLEER. Trimming removed 4 bases from V and 0 bases from J, with 16 bases in between. This CDR3 has 16 amino acids. The CDR3 loop is CASSPRTIPNSYEQYF. Written as DNA, the CDR3 is TGCGCCAGCAGCCCACGGACTATCCCGAACTCCTACGAGCAGTACTTC.

V usage is TRBV29-1 and J usage is TRBJ2-7; 10 bases line up with TRBD1. Trimming took 5 bases from V and 2 from J; bases not matched to a gene: 6. The CDR3 has 14 residues. CDR1 and CDR2 from the germline V gene are SQVTM and ANQGSEA. CDR3 loop: CSVLRTGGTYEQYF. The CDR3 bases are TGCAGCGTTTTGCGGACAGGGGGTACCTACGAGCAGTACTTC.

The chain couples TRBV7-9 to TRBJ1-6; the match to TRBD1 covers 8 bases. This CDR3 has 15 residues. The V segment lost 4 bases and the J segment 9 bases; nucleotides outside the gene matches: 8. Germline V gives CDR1 SEHNR, CDR2 FQNEAQ (reference sequence). The DNA of the CDR3 is TGTGCCAGCAGCTCCCGGGACAGGATCATTTCACCCCTCCACTTT. It codes for CASSSRDRIISPLHF.

The sample holds many counts of this clonotype. This sequence joins TRBV7-8 and TRBJ1-3; D is unresolved. V lost 0 bases and J 0 bases, leaving 6 bases between the germline ends. The CDR3 length is 15 residues. Germline-derived CDR1 and CDR2 are SGHVS and FQNEAQ. CDR3 region: CASSLAGISGNTIYF. CDR3 sequence (DNA): TGTGCCAGCAGCTTAGCTGGTATCTCTGGAAACACCATATATTTT.

This clonotype appeared many times. The genes are TRBV2 and TRBJ2-5; D is perhaps TRBD2 (5 bases). V lost 7 bases, J lost 3 bases, and 15 bases lay in between. The CDR3 has 14 residues. In germline, CDR1 is SNHLY, CDR2 FYNNEI. CDR3 DNA sequence: TGTGCCAGCAAGGAGGTCAGCGGAAAAGAGACCCAGTACTTC. Translated: CASKEVSGKETQYF.

Regarding this clonotype: This could be a read error, since a much larger clone is one nucleotide away. The chain joins TRBV20-1 to TRBJ2-7; 8 positions agree with TRBD1. CDR1 DFQATT and CDR2 SNEGSKA come from the germline V gene (reference sequence). The V and J ends lost 5 bases and 5 bases, in that order; junction bases with no gene match: 11. The CDR3 length is 14 residues. The CDR3 region has the DNA TGCAGTGCTCCTCCCCCGGGACAGGACAACGAGCAGTACTTC. Amino acid sequence: CSAPPPGQDNEQYF.

This clonotype was seen repeatedly, ten times or more. The V and J genes are TRBV6-4 and TRBJ2-7; 7 positions match TRBD2. CDR3 length: 15 residues. Germline trimming cut 0 bases from V and 4 bases from J; bases unmatched to any gene: 6. The germline V gene encodes CDR1 MRHNA and CDR2 SNTAGT. The CDR3, as DNA: TGTGCCAGCAGTGACTCGAGAGGACTAGTTTACGAGCAGTACTTC. This gives the protein CASSDSRGLVYEQYF.

This clonotype was observed at least ten times. V usage is TRBV7-9 and J usage is TRBJ2-2; D not resolved. Trimming removed 1 base at V and 6 bases at J, with 9 bases between. The CDR3 runs to 14 residues. The germline gives CDR1 SEHNR, CDR2 FQNEAQ (reference sequence). The CDR3 nucleotides are TGTGCCAGCAGCTTAGGAGTGACGGCCGGGGAGCTGTTTTTT. This gives the protein CASSLGVTAGELFF.

The chain recombines TRBV7-2 with TRBJ2-5, with a weak D call TRBD1 (6 bases). The V gene's germline CDR1 is SGHTA and CDR2 FQGNSA. Between the trimmed V and J ends, which lost 8 bases and 5 bases, there was a span of 21 bases. This CDR3 contains 15 residues. The CDR3 here is CASPPDRTFGETQYF. The DNA for the CDR3 is TGTGCCAGCCCCCCCGACAGGACGTTCGGGGAGACCCAGTACTTC.

By frequency in the sample, this clonotype is medium-sized. The V call is TRBV7-2, the J call TRBJ2-1; D unresolved. V was pared by 3 bases and J by 7 bases, with 10 bases between. Germline V gene data show CDR1 as SGHTA and CDR2 as FQGNSA. The CDR3 is made up of 13 amino acids. In DNA form, the CDR3 reads TGTGCCAGCAGCTTCGCCCTCAGGAATGAGCAGTTCTTC. Residues: CASSFALRNEQFF.